Reported below is one T cell receptor beta chain. This clone turned up a few times. The antigen this receptor binds is unknown. Qualities for individual bases were not recorded, and no much larger clone is one base off. These data come from a study of radiotherapy plus CTLA-4 blockade in lung cancer (dated by TCRdb to 2017 to 2018). A note on the overall study: Among enrolled patients, about 19% had an objective response and roughly 31% reached disease control. Findings and caveats that apply to the study as a whole: After treatment with radiotherapy and ipilimumab, TCR clones that originated in tumors expanded in peripheral blood. The strongest predictors of response, as reported, were early dynamic changes in blood T cell clones along with a rise in serum interferon-beta after radiation.

Germline trimming: 3 bases from V, 0 bases from J; junction bases outside gene matches: 7. The CDR3 covers 16 residues, taking in both the cysteine and the phenylalanine. The sequence is cut down to CDR3 DNA, 48 bases in frame from base 1. Via the germline V gene, CDR1 is SGDLS and CDR2 YYNGEE. Library generation was performed with the immunoSEQ multiplex PCR assay. This immuneACCESS table, as held by TCRdb, lists in-frame sequences with V and J called but not all clones. Of the missing ones, under half trace to an unresolved V gene in checked studies; the others have no known cause. For this sample there are about 60,000 clones; around 77% appear just once. Jointly, the top ten make up 2.9% of the sample. The study tested focal radiation therapy combined with CTLA-4 blockade (ipilimumab) in patients with chemo-refractory metastatic non-small-cell lung cancer.

Sequenced here: peripheral blood, sampled from a patient treated with radiotherapy plus ipilimumab. The TCR originated in a human donor with non-small cell lung cancer who had a complete response to radiotherapy plus ipilimumab. This chain is built from TRBV9 and TRBJ2-3, and 7 bases in between align with TRBD1. At the DNA level, the sequence is TGTGCCAGCAGCGCGTGGACAGGAATTAGCACAGATACGCAGTATTTT. This sequence encodes CASSAWTGISTDTQYF.